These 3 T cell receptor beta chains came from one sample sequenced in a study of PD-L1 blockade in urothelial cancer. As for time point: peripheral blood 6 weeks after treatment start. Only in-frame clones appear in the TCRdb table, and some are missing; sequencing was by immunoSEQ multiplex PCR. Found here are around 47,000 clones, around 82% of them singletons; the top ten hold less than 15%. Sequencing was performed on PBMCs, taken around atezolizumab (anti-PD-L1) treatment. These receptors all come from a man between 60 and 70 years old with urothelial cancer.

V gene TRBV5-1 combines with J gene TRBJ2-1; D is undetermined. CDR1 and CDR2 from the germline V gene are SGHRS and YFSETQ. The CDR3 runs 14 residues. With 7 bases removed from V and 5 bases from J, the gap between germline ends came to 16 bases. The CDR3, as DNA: TGCGCCAGCGGCCTCGGGTCTCCGGACAATGAGCAGTTCTTC. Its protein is CASGLGSPDNEQFF.

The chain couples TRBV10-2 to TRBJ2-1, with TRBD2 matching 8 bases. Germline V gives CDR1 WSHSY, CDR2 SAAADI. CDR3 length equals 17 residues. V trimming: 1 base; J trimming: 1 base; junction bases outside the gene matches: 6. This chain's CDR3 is CASSEFGLALSYNEQFF. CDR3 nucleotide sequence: TGCGCCAGCAGTGAGTTTGGACTAGCCTTATCCTACAATGAGCAGTTCTTC.

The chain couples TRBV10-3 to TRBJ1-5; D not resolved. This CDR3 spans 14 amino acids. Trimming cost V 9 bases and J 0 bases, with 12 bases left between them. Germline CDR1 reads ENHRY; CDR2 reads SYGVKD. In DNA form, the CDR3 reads TGTGCCATAGGGAGCGATTATAGCAATCAGCCCCAGCATTTT. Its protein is CAIGSDYSNQPQHF.